Presented here are 17 T cell receptor beta chains from one specimen sequenced in a study of CD8+CD57+ T cells in acquired aplastic anemia. Sequencing was done on patients that had shown CD8+CD57+ cell expansion by flow cytometry. The template used for profiling TCR beta VDJ and CDR3 was genomic DNA. MiXCR, applied by TCRdb to the reads, yields one record per CDR3 protein. This table holds hundreds of thousands of distinct CDR3 sequences, around 33% found once. Sequenced sample: sorted CD4+, CD8+, or CD8+CD57+ T cells (not recorded which) from PBMCs. The receptors were sampled from a human donor with aplastic anemia.

The chain joins TRBV10-3 to TRBJ2-2; TRBD2 aligns across 11 bases. Germline V gene data show CDR1 as ENHRY and CDR2 as SYGVKD. This CDR3 comprises 17 residues. V lost 6 bases and J lost 7; bases outside the gene matches: 13. CDR3 in DNA: TGTGCCATCAGACCTGTTACCGGGACTAGCGGCAACGGGGAGCTGTTTTTT. Translating it yields CAIRPVTGTSGNGELFF.

The chain uses TRBV24-1 and TRBJ2-1; the match to TRBD2 covers 7 bases. Germline CDR1 is KGHDR and CDR2 is SFDVKD. CDR3 length: 15 amino acids. After removal of 5 bases from V and 0 bases from J, the junction contained 3 bases not matched to a gene. CDR3 region: CATSVGGSSYNEQFF. CDR3 sequence (DNA): TGTGCCACCAGTGTAGGCGGGAGCTCCTACAATGAGCAGTTCTTC.

There are many counts of this clonotype. This chain connects TRBV19 to TRBJ1-5; maybe TRBD1 (5 bases). The V end was cut by 7 bases, the J end by 1 base, with 14 bases between. Germline V gene data show CDR1 as LNHDA and CDR2 as SQIVND (reference sequence). The CDR3 is 15 amino acids. As DNA, the CDR3 is TGTGCCAGTACGCCAGCAGGGCTGAGCAATCAGCCCCAGCATTTT. It codes for CASTPAGLSNQPQHF.

The chain recombines TRBV27 with TRBJ2-3; weak D call: TRBD1 (5 bases). The CDR3 is made up of 14 amino acids. CDR1 is MNHEY and CDR2 is SMNVEV in the germline V gene (reference sequence). The V end was cut by 6 bases, the J end by 0 bases, with 10 bases between. This CDR3 reads CASSDRASTDTQYF. DNA of the CDR3: TGTGCCAGCAGCGACAGAGCTAGCACAGATACGCAGTATTTT.

This clonotype was seen a handful of times. The chain has TRBV19 and TRBJ2-2, with 12 bases identical to TRBD2. CDR1 LNHDA and CDR2 SQIVND come from the germline V gene (reference sequence). This CDR3 contains 15 residues. J was trimmed by 7 bases and V by 5 bases; bases with no gene match: 5. The CDR3 spells CASSVTSGSSGELFF. The CDR3, as DNA: TGTGCCAGTAGTGTGACTAGCGGGAGTAGCGGGGAGCTGTTTTTT. The whole variable domain, remainder taken from reference TRBV19 and TRBJ2-2, is DGGITQSPKYLFRKEGQNVTLSCEQNLNHDAMYWYRQDPGQGLRLIYYSQIVNDFQKGDIAEGYSVSREKKESFPLTVTSAQKNPTAFYLCASSVTSGSSGELFFGEGSRLTVL.

At least ten counts were recorded for this clonotype. The genes are TRBV25-1 and TRBJ1-2; 9 bases line up with TRBD1. V trimming: 6 bases; J trimming: 5 bases; junction bases outside the gene matches: 7. The CDR3 spans 14 residues. CDR1 and CDR2 (germline): MGHDK, SYGVNS. The CDR3 sequence is CASSAGTGIYGYTF. The CDR3 region has the DNA TGTGCCAGCAGCGCCGGGACAGGGATATATGGCTACACCTTC.

This clonotype was picked up a small number of times. The rearrangement joins TRBV30 to TRBJ1-1, with D uncertain. Germline CDR1 is GTSNPN and CDR2 is SVGIG (reference sequence). CDR3 length: 11 residues. Trimming shortened V by 5 bases and J by 6 bases, and 10 bases separated the two germline ends. CDR3 bases: TGTGCCTGGGATCTCGGTCCTGAAGCTTTCTTT. This translates into CAWDLGPEAFF. Filled out from reference TRBV30 and TRBJ1-1, the complete variable domain reads SQTIHQWPATLVQPVGSPLSLECTVEGTSNPNLYWYRQAAGRGLQLLFYSVGIGQISSEVPQNLSASRPQDRQFILSSKKLLLSDSGFYLCAWDLGPEAFFGQGTRLTVV.

About this clonotype: Given a much more abundant clone one base away, this may be a read error. V usage is TRBV7-2 and J usage is TRBJ2-1; D unresolved. Trimming shortened V by 1 base and J by 7 bases, and 8 bases separated the two germline ends. Germline V gene sequence: CDR1 SGHTA, CDR2 FQGNSA. This CDR3 has 13 amino acids. CDR3 region: CASSLDVGNEQFF. The DNA for the CDR3 is TGTGCCAGCAGCTTAGATGTCGGGAATGAGCAGTTCTTC.

In this sample, this clonotype turned up many times. The gene calls are TRBV4-2 and TRBJ2-7; D ambiguous. Trimming took 0 bases from V and 3 from J, leaving 9 bases between them. This CDR3 is 14 amino acids long. Germline V lookup: CDR1 LGHNA, CDR2 YNFKEQ. CDR3 in DNA: TGTGCCAGCAGCCAAGACAGCCGCAACTACGAGCAGTACTTC. Encoded protein: CASSQDSRNYEQYF.

The CDR3 region has the DNA TGTGCCAGCAGTTTATTGAGGACACAGGGGGCGGCTCAGCCCCAGCATTTT. Protein product: CASSLLRTQGAAQPQHF. The V and J genes are TRBV12-3 or TRBV12-4 and TRBJ1-5, with 9 positions matching TRBD1. V lost 2 bases to trimming and J lost 6 bases; unmatched junction nucleotides: 11. The CDR3 spans 17 residues.

The V gene is TRBV19, the J gene TRBJ2-1; D call uncertain. The CDR3 is made up of 15 amino acids. Per germline, CDR1 LNHDA and CDR2 SQIVND (reference sequence). V was clipped by 1 base and J by 2 bases, with 9 bases between them. CDR3 in amino acids: CASSIGANTYNEQFF. The DNA of the CDR3 is TGTGCCAGTAGTATAGGGGCGAACACCTACAATGAGCAGTTCTTC. Filled out from reference TRBV19 and TRBJ2-1, the complete variable domain reads DGGITQSPKYLFRKEGQNVTLSCEQNLNHDAMYWYRQDPGQGLRLIYYSQIVNDFQKGDIAEGYSVSREKKESFPLTVTSAQKNPTAFYLCASSIGANTYNEQFFGPGTRLTVL.

In this sample, this clonotype turned up a few times. V gene TRBV3-1 combines with J gene TRBJ1-1; no firm D call. The CDR3 length is 14 residues. Germline V gene data show CDR1 as LGHDT and CDR2 as YNNKEL (reference sequence). V gave up 2 bases and J gave up 5 bases, with 12 bases separating them. CDR3 protein: CASSQQIRTTEAFF. CDR3 sequence (DNA): TGTGCCAGCAGCCAACAGATACGAACGACTGAAGCTTTCTTT.

The rearrangement links TRBV7-9 to TRBJ2-1; 7 bases agree with TRBD2. There are 17 residues in the CDR3. Per germline, CDR1 SEHNR and CDR2 FQNEAQ (reference sequence). With 1 base clipped from V and 4 bases from J, the junction kept 10 bases outside the gene matches. The CDR3 protein is CASSLGSGGGRYNEQFF. Written as DNA, the CDR3 is TGTGCCAGCAGCTTAGGATCGGGAGGAGGGCGTTACAATGAGCAGTTCTTC.

To note about this clonotype: Possible read error: a much larger clone is one base away. The V call is TRBV7-2, the J call TRBJ2-7, with D unclear. The CDR3 is 12 residues long. Germline V gene data show CDR1 as SGHTA and CDR2 as FQGNSA. The V end lost 5 bases, the J end lost 6 bases, and 11 bases lay between the germline ends. In DNA, the CDR3 is TGTGCCAGCAGCCCCGTCGGAACCGAGCAGTACTTC. Translating gives CASSPVGTEQYF. The entire variable domain, with the rest obtained from reference TRBV7-2 and TRBJ2-7, is as follows: GAGVSQSPSNKVTEKGKDVELRCDPISGHTALYWYRQSLGQGLEFLIYFQGNSAPDKSGLPSDRFSAERTGGSVSTLTIQRTQQEDSAVYLCASSPVGTEQYFGPGTRLTVT.

This clonotype was picked up a small number of times. This chain connects TRBV20-1 to TRBJ1-1; possibly TRBD1 for D (5 bases). The CDR3 is 13 amino acids. Germline-derived CDR1 and CDR2 are DFQATT and SNEGSKA (reference sequence). Trimming removed 6 bases at V and 0 bases at J, with 11 bases between. CDR3 protein: CSAGGALNTEAFF. In DNA form, the CDR3 reads TGCAGTGCCGGGGGTGCGCTGAACACTGAAGCTTTCTTT.

This clonotype came up many times. The chain joins TRBV2 to TRBJ1-5; D ambiguous. Trimming took off 8 bases at V and 3 bases at J, with 11 bases between the two ends. CDR1 and CDR2 (germline): SNHLY, FYNNEI. The CDR3 runs to 13 residues. The CDR3 nucleotides read TGTGCCAGCTTGGAGGAGAACAATCAGCCCCAGCATTTT. Amino acid sequence: CASLEENNQPQHF.

The J gene is TRBJ1-2, the V gene TRBV18; 7 bases line up with TRBD1. CDR3 length equals 14 residues. Per the germline V gene, CDR1 is KGHSH and CDR2 is LQKENI. J lost 3 bases, V lost 8 bases, and 9 bases had no gene match. CDR3 protein: CASENRQGDYGYTF. The CDR3 region has the DNA TGTGCCAGCGAGAATAGACAGGGCGACTATGGCTACACCTTC. The whole variable domain, remainder taken from reference TRBV18 and TRBJ1-2, is NAGVMQNPRHLVRRRGQEARLRCSPMKGHSHVYWYRQLPEEGLKFMVYLQKENIIDESGMPKERFSAEFPKEGPSILRIQQVVRGDSAAYFCASENRQGDYGYTFGSGTRLTVV.